The 15 T cell receptor beta chains presented below share a single source sample, sequenced in a study of circulating and synovial CD4+ cells in juvenile arthritis. Clones were read by immunoSEQ multiplex PCR, and TCRdb kept only the in-frame ones, dropping some. The profile shows around 32,000 clones, 93% of them singletons. Sequencing used CD4+ T cells from blood. These receptors originate from a human donor with juvenile idiopathic arthritis.

This clone appeared once. The J gene is TRBJ1-2, the V gene TRBV5-8; 9 nucleotides align to TRBD1. V shed 4 bases and J 8 bases; nucleotides not matched to a gene: 9. CDR1 and CDR2 from the germline V gene are SGHTS and YDEGEE. CDR3 size: 14 residues. The CDR3 sequence: CASSLLNRGRGYTF. The CDR3 DNA follows: TGTGCCAGCAGCCTTCTGAACAGGGGGCGAGGCTACACCTTC. Full variable domain (rest looked up from reference TRBV5-8 and TRBJ1-2): EAGVTQSPTHLIKTRGQQATLRCSPISGHTSVYWYQQALGLGLQFLLWYDEGEERNRGNFPPRFSGRQFPNYSSELNVNALELEDSALYLCASSLLNRGRGYTFGSGTRLTVV.

The chain couples TRBV19 to TRBJ2-7; 7 bases match TRBD1. Germline trimming cut 3 bases from V and 6 bases from J; bases unmatched to any gene: 11. This CDR3 has 15 residues. Germline values: CDR1 LNHDA, CDR2 SQIVND (reference sequence). CDR3 sequence: CASSMPRQGPLEQYF. CDR3 DNA: TGTGCCAGTAGTATGCCCAGACAGGGCCCCCTCGAGCAGTACTTC.

This sequence joins TRBV7-8 and TRBJ1-5; D not resolved. V lost 1 base and J lost 2, with 12 bases in between. The CDR3 covers 16 residues. Germline V gene data show CDR1 as SGHVS and CDR2 as FQNEAQ. CDR3 sequence (DNA): TGTGCCAGCAGCTTAGTATCCGGGATGCGCAATCAGCCCCAGCATTTT. This translates into CASSLVSGMRNQPQHF.

The rearrangement links TRBV28 to TRBJ1-2; maybe TRBD1 (5 bases). Germline V CDR1 and CDR2: MDHEN, SYDVKM. Trimming removed 4 bases from V and 8 bases from J, with 14 bases in between. The CDR3 spans 13 residues. CDR3 amino acids: CASSSIRGGGYTF. The CDR3 DNA sequence: TGTGCCAGCAGTTCCATTAGGGGAGGCGGCTACACCTTC.

The chain has TRBV6-6 and TRBJ2-7; 12 bases map to TRBD2. Per germline, CDR1 MNHNY and CDR2 SVGAGI (reference sequence). The CDR3 sequence is 14 residues long. The V and J ends lost 8 bases and 2 bases, in that order; junction bases with no gene match: 4. This chain's CDR3 is CASSSGREAYEQYF. The CDR3, as DNA: TGTGCCAGCTCTAGCGGGAGGGAAGCCTACGAGCAGTACTTC.

The chain is built from TRBV4-1 and TRBJ2-5; possibly TRBD2 for D (5 bases). Germline loops: CDR1 MGHRA, CDR2 YSYEKL. With 4 bases removed from V and 4 bases from J, the gap between germline ends came to 16 bases. CDR3 length: 15 residues. CDR3 in amino acids: CASSPTMARGETQYF. DNA for the CDR3: TGCGCCAGCAGCCCGACAATGGCTCGGGGAGAGACCCAGTACTTC.

This chain links TRBV2 with TRBJ1-6; no clear D. The CDR3 is made up of 13 amino acids. The ends were cut back, 6 bases at V and 0 bases at J, with 3 bases in the middle. The germline gives CDR1 SNHLY, CDR2 FYNNEI. The CDR3 coding sequence is TGTGCCAGCAGGAGCTCCTATAATTCACCCCTCCACTTT. Residues: CASRSSYNSPLHF.

The gene calls are TRBV6-1 and TRBJ1-1; perhaps TRBD1 as D (5 bases). V was pared by 6 bases and J by 0 bases, with 14 bases between. This CDR3 is built from 15 residues. CDR1 and CDR2 (germline): MNHNS, SASEGT. The CDR3 region has the DNA TGTGCCAGCAGCCCCCGGGCAGGGATGAACACTGAAGCTTTCTTT. Translation: CASSPRAGMNTEAFF.

The chain employs TRBV6-1 and TRBJ2-5; 7 bases are shared with TRBD1. This CDR3 contains 13 residues. Germline loops: CDR1 MNHNS, CDR2 SASEGT. V gave up 8 bases and J gave up 2 bases; unmatched junction bases: 5. The CDR3 is CASVWTGQETQYF. CDR3 in DNA: TGTGCCAGCGTATGGACAGGTCAAGAGACCCAGTACTTC.

V usage is TRBV9 and J usage is TRBJ2-1; 10 nucleotides align to TRBD2. From germline, CDR1 is SGDLS and CDR2 YYNGEE. This CDR3 region has 17 residues. With V trimmed by 0 bases and J by 11 bases, 14 bases remained unmatched. CDR3 region: CASSVASRAGGHYKQFF. The CDR3 bases are TGTGCCAGCAGCGTAGCCTCCCGAGCGGGGGGGCACTACAAGCAGTTCTTC. The variable domain in full, completed from reference TRBV9 and TRBJ2-1, reads DSGVTQTPKHLITATGQRVTLRCSPRSGDLSVYWYQQSLDQGLQFLIQYYNGEERAKGNILERFSAQQFPDLHSELNLSSLELGDSALYFCASSVASRAGGHYKQFFGPGTRLTVL.

In DNA, the CDR3 is TGTGCCAGCAGTTTGGGGACAGGGGACGACTATGGCTACACCTTC. Amino acids: CASSLGTGDDYGYTF. V and J are TRBV7-9 and TRBJ1-2, with TRBD1 identical over 10 bases. CDR3 length: 15 amino acids. Looked up from germline, CDR1 is SEHNR and CDR2 is FQNEAQ (reference sequence). Trimming at V came to 6 bases and at J to 3 bases, leaving 7 bases not matched to a gene. Using reference TRBV7-9 and TRBJ1-2 for the parts outside the CDR3, the full variable domain is DTGVSQNPRHKITKRGQNVTFRCDPISEHNRLYWYRQTLGQGPEFLTYFQNEAQLEKSRLLSDRFSAERPKGSFSTLEIQRTEQGDSAMYLCASSLGTGDDYGYTFGSGTRLTVV.

The V gene is TRBV11-1, the J gene TRBJ2-1; 12 bases map to TRBD2. Germline loops: CDR1 SGHAT, CDR2 FQDESV (reference sequence). The CDR3 is 18 residues long. V gave up 6 bases and J gave up 5 bases; unmatched junction bases: 14. The CDR3 bases are TGTGCCAGCAGGTTATCATCCGATGGACTAGCGGGGAACAATGAGCAGTTCTTC. Translated, it gives CASRLSSDGLAGNNEQFF. The whole variable domain, remainder taken from reference TRBV11-1 and TRBJ2-1, is EAEVAQSPRYKITEKSQAVAFWCDPISGHATLYWYRQILGQGPELLVQFQDESVVDDSQLPKDRFSAERLKGVDSTLKIQPAELGDSAMYLCASRLSSDGLAGNNEQFFGPGTRLTVL.

As to this clone: At one end, the junction sequence differs from germline, possibly due to a read error. This chain connects TRBV2 to TRBJ2-7; 7 bases are a match to TRBD2. Per the germline V gene, CDR1 is SNHLY and CDR2 is FYNNEI. The CDR3 has 15 residues. In DNA form, the CDR3 reads TGTGCCAGCAGTGAAATCGGCGGGAGCTCCAACGAGCAGTACTTC. Protein: CASSEIGGSSNEQYF.

The chain carries TRBV19 and TRBJ2-7; D not certain. V lost 3 bases and J 0 bases, leaving 12 bases between the germline ends. The CDR3 extends over 15 amino acids. In germline, CDR1 is LNHDA, CDR2 SQIVND (reference sequence). CDR3 loop: CASSIGFGSSYEQYF. For the CDR3, the DNA is TGTGCCAGTAGTATCGGGTTTGGTAGCTCCTACGAGCAGTACTTC.

This clone was counted a few times. The chain links TRBV6-1 to TRBJ1-5, with TRBD1 matching 7 bases. Germline trimming cut 0 bases from V and 13 bases from J; bases unmatched to any gene: 6. Germline CDR1 MNHNS, CDR2 SASEGT. The CDR3 has 13 amino acids. In DNA form, the CDR3 reads TGTGCCAGCAGTGAAGCCTGGACAGGAATACAGCATTTT. It specifies CASSEAWTGIQHF.